What follows is one T cell receptor (beta chain) and its context. The treatment is: randomized to nivolumab then ipilimumab (arm A) or the reverse (arm B). Trimming took off 6 bases at V and 1 base at J, with 10 bases between the two ends. CDR1 and CDR2 from the germline V gene are MNHEY and SMNVEV (reference sequence). The CDR3 extends over 13 amino acids. Assay used: immunoSEQ multiplex PCR; TCRdb lists only in-frame clones, some missing. The sample yields around 15,000 clones, around 77% seen once. This sample was taken from a study of sequential checkpoint blockade in melanoma. This receptor was taken from a human donor with melanoma. This chain joins TRBV27 and TRBJ2-7; the D gene is possibly TRBD1 (5 bases). The specimen was CD8+ T cells sorted from blood (inferred from file names), collected from a patient given nivolumab and ipilimumab in sequence. The DNA for the CDR3 is TGTGCCAGCAGCCCTCAGGGTTCCTACGAGCAGTACTTC. The encoded protein is CASSPQGSYEQYF.